What follows are 4 T cell receptor beta chains derived from one specimen sequenced in a study of control samples from healthy donors and cancer patients. TCRdb's table, derived via immunoSEQ multiplex PCR, lists solely in-frame clones and lacks some. The sample carries 170,000 or so clones, approximately 93% recorded once. The sequencing sample was made of blood. These receptor sequences come from a woman between 35 and 50 years old in good health.

The rearrangement joins TRBV11-2 to TRBJ1-2, with D perhaps matching TRBD1 (6 bases). The CDR3 is 14 residues long. Germline values: CDR1 SGHAT, CDR2 FQNNGV. V lost 1 base and J lost 5, with 11 bases in between. CDR3 protein: CASSLGQGRYGYTF. The CDR3 bases are TGTGCCAGCAGCTTAGGCCAGGGGAGGTATGGCTACACCTTC.

The V gene is TRBV19, the J gene TRBJ1-6, with TRBD1 identical over 10 bases. CDR3 length equals 16 residues. Germline V gene lookup returns CDR1 LNHDA and CDR2 SQIVND (reference sequence). V trimming: 6 bases; J trimming: 4 bases; junction bases outside the gene matches: 6. Here the CDR3 reads CASRDRGRRYNSPLHF. The CDR3 bases are TGTGCCAGTAGAGACAGGGGGCGACGATATAATTCACCCCTCCACTTT.

The rearrangement joins TRBV20-1 to TRBJ2-3; D remains unclear. V was clipped by 4 bases and J by 3 bases, with 5 bases between them. The CDR3 contains 11 residues. Per germline, CDR1 DFQATT and CDR2 SNEGSKA (reference sequence). The CDR3 here is CSATVTDTQYF. CDR3 bases: TGCAGTGCTACCGTTACAGATACGCAGTATTTT.

The chain recombines TRBV25-1 with TRBJ1-2; 8 nucleotides align to TRBD1. The V gene end was trimmed by 4 bases and the J gene end by 5 bases; junction bases not matched to a gene: 9. Germline values: CDR1 MGHDK, CDR2 SYGVNS. The CDR3 has 15 residues. Here the CDR3 DNA reads TGTGCCAGCAGTGCGCAGGCAGGGGGCTTATATGGCTACACCTTC. It codes for CASSAQAGGLYGYTF.